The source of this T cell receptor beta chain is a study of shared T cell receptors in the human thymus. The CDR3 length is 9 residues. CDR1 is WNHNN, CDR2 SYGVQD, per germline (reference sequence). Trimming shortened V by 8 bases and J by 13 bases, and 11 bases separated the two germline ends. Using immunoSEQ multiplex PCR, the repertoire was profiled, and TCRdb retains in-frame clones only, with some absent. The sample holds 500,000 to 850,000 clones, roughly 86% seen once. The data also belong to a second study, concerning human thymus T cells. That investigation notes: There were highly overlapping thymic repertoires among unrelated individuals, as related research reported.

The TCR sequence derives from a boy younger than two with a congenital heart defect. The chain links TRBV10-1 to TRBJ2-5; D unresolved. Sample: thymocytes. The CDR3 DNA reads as TGCGCCAGCTCACGGTTATGGTACTTC. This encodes CASSRLWYF.